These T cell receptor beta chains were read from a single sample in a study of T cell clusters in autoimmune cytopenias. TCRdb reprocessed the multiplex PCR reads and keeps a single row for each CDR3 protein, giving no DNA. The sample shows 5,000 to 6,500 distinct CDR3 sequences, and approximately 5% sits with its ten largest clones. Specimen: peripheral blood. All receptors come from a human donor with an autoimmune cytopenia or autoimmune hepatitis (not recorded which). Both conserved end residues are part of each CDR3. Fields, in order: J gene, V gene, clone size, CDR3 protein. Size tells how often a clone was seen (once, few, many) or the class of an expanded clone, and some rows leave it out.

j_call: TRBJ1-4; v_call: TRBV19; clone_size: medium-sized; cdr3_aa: CASSTASGTARTNEKLFF
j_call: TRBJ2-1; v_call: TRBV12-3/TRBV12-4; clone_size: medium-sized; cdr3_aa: CASSLTRFDPGAQFF
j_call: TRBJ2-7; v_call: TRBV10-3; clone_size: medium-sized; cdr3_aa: CATSLTGTGGFEQYF
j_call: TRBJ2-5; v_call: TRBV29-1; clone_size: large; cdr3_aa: CSVGIAAETQYF
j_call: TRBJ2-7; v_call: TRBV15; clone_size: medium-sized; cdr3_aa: CATSRDISGNEQYF
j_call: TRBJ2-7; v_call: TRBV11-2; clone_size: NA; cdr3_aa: CASSLKGPYEQYF
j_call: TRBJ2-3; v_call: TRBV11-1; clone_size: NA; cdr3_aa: CASSHGGTSGSADTQYF
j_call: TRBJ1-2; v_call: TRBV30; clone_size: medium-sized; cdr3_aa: CAWSVQGMGTVGYTF
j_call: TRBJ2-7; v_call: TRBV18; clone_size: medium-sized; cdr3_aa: CASATGLALRRYEQYF
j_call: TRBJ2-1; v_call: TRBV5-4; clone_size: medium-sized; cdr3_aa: CASSLVGGGAAEQFF
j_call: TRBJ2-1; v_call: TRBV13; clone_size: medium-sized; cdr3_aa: CASSLLVTGGLNEQFF
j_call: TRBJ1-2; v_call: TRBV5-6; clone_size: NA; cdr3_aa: CASSSPRGSGYTF
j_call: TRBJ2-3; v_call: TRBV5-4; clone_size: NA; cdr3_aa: CASSPRERATDTQYF
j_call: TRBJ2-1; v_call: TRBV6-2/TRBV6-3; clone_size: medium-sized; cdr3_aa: CASSLGLEQFF
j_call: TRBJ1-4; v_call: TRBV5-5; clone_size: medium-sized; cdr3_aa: CASSLAVRPLGNEKLFF
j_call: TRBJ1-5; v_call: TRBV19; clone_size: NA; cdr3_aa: CASSHSQPYFSNQPQHF
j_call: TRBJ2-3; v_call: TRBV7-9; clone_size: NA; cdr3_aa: CASSLGSTTDTQYF
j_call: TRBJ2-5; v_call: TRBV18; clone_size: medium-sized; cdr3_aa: CASSPNGGETQYF
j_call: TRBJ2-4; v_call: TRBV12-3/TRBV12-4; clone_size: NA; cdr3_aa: CASSQWTALAKNIQYF
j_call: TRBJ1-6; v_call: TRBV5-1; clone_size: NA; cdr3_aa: CASSLQDRTSPLHF
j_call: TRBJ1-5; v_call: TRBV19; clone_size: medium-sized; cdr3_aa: CASSIVAGDNQPQHF
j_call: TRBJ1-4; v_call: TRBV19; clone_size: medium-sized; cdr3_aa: CASSIRGFDEKLFF
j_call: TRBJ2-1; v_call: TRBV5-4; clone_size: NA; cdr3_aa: CASSPHGRGINSYNEQFF
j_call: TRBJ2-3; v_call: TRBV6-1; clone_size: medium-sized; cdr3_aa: CASRNPGQGYTDTQYF
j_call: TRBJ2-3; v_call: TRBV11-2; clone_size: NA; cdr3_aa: CASSLTSIGTQYF
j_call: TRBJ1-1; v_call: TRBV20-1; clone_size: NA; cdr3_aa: CSASKGLGTEAFF
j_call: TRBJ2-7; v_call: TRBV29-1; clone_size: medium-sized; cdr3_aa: CSVEAGPHEQYF
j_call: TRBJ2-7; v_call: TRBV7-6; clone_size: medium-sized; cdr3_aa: CASSLAGEQYF
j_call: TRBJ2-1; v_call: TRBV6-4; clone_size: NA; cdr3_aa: CASSPYQGGEQFF
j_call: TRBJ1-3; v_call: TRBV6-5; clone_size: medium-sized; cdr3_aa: CASSLDSSGNTIYF
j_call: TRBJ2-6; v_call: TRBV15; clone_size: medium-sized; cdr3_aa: CATSTRGGGANVLTF
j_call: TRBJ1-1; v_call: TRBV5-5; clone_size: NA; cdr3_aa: CASIPGQGTEAFF